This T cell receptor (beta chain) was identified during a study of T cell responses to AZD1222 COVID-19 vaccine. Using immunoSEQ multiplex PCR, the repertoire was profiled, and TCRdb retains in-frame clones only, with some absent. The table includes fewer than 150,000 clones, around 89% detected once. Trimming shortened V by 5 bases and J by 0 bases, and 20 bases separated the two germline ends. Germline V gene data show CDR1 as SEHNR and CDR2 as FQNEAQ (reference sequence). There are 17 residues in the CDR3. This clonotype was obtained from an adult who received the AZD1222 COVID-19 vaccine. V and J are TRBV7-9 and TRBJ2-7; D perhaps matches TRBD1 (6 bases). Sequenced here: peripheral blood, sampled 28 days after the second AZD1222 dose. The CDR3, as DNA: TGTGCCAGCAGCGGGGGCGGCCGGGACACCTACTCCTACGAGCAGTACTTC. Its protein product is CASSGGGRDTYSYEQYF.